These T cell receptor beta chains were read from a single sample in a study of Ad26.COV2.S vaccination and SARS-CoV-2 variants. Sequencing was performed with immunoSEQ multiplex PCR; in TCRdb, only in-frame clones are kept and a portion is missing. The sample records approximately 480,000 clones, 87% being singletons. The specimen was peripheral blood, collected in a trial of Ad26.COV2.S vaccine versus placebo. These receptors were collected from a person aged 18-60 years who received the Ad26.COV2.S COVID-19 vaccine or a placebo. Both conserved end residues are part of each CDR3. D genes are given only for firm matches. Size values are once, few and many counts, or a class for expanded clones, and some rows have none.

d_call: .
cdr3_length: 15
clone_size: .
v_call: TRBV7-2
j_call: TRBJ2-3
cdr3_nt: TGTGCCAGCAGCCCCCAAGGGTTCAGCACAGATACGCAGTATTTT
cdr3_aa: CASSPQGFSTDTQYF

d_call: TRBD2
cdr3_length: 14
clone_size: once
v_call: TRBV15
j_call: TRBJ2-1
cdr3_nt: TGTGCCACCAGCAGGCTATCGGGAGGCAATGAGCAGTTCTTC
cdr3_aa: CATSRLSGGNEQFF

d_call: .
cdr3_length: 12
clone_size: .
v_call: TRBV6-5
j_call: TRBJ2-5
cdr3_nt: TGTGCCAGTCGACTACGTCGGGAGACCCAGTACTTC
cdr3_aa: CASRLRRETQYF

d_call: .
cdr3_length: 12
clone_size: .
v_call: TRBV29-1
j_call: TRBJ2-5
cdr3_nt: TGCAGCGTTGGACACGGCCAAGAGACCCAGTACTTC
cdr3_aa: CSVGHGQETQYF

d_call: TRBD2
cdr3_length: 16
clone_size: .
v_call: TRBV7-2
j_call: TRBJ2-1
cdr3_nt: TGTGCCAGCAGCTTGCGACGGGAGGCAGCCTACAATGAGCAGTTCTTC
cdr3_aa: CASSLRREAAYNEQFF

d_call: .
cdr3_length: 16
clone_size: .
v_call: TRBV28
j_call: TRBJ1-6
cdr3_nt: TGTGCCAGCCGCCGGGCGGAGGGTACCTTTAATTCACCCCTCCACTTT
cdr3_aa: CASRRAEGTFNSPLHF

d_call: .
cdr3_length: 13
clone_size: .
v_call: TRBV7-9
j_call: TRBJ2-1
cdr3_nt: TGTGCCACCGCGATTGGGGAATACAATGAGCAGTTCTTC
cdr3_aa: CATAIGEYNEQFF

d_call: TRBD2
cdr3_length: 15
clone_size: .
v_call: TRBV7-9
j_call: TRBJ2-7
cdr3_nt: TGTGCCAGCAGCTTAGGCGGGGGAAGGGTCGACGAGCAGTACTTC
cdr3_aa: CASSLGGGRVDEQYF

d_call: TRBD2
cdr3_length: 13
clone_size: .
v_call: TRBV7-9
j_call: TRBJ2-1
cdr3_nt: TGTGCCAGCATGGGTCGGGAGGGGAATGAGCAGTTCTTC
cdr3_aa: CASMGREGNEQFF

d_call: .
cdr3_length: 14
clone_size: .
v_call: TRBV5-4
j_call: TRBJ1-4
cdr3_nt: TGTGCCAGCAGCCCAGGGGTCCGAAATGAAAAACTGTTTTTT
cdr3_aa: CASSPGVRNEKLFF

d_call: .
cdr3_length: 14
clone_size: .
v_call: TRBV5-1
j_call: TRBJ1-4
cdr3_nt: TGCGCCAGCAGCCGGGAGGGGACTAATGAAAAACTGTTTTTT
cdr3_aa: CASSREGTNEKLFF

d_call: TRBD1
cdr3_length: 14
clone_size: .
v_call: TRBV19
j_call: TRBJ1-6
cdr3_nt: TGTGCCAGTAGTGCCGGGACAGGGGTTTCACCCCTCCACTTT
cdr3_aa: CASSAGTGVSPLHF

d_call: TRBD1
cdr3_length: 17
clone_size: .
v_call: TRBV28
j_call: TRBJ2-6
cdr3_nt: TGTGCCAGCAGAAAAGGACAGGGAGCACCTGGGGCCAACGTCCTGACTTTC
cdr3_aa: CASRKGQGAPGANVLTF

d_call: .
cdr3_length: 17
clone_size: .
v_call: TRBV30
j_call: TRBJ1-5
cdr3_nt: TGTGCCTGGAGTGTACTGGGCAGATTATCCCCCAATCAGCCCCAGCATTTT
cdr3_aa: CAWSVLGRLSPNQPQHF

d_call: .
cdr3_length: 13
clone_size: .
v_call: TRBV30
j_call: TRBJ1-2
cdr3_nt: TGTGCCTCCGCTGGAGTAGGGAACTATGGCTACACCTTC
cdr3_aa: CASAGVGNYGYTF

d_call: TRBD1
cdr3_length: 16
clone_size: once
v_call: TRBV2
j_call: TRBJ1-3
cdr3_nt: TGTGCCAGCGATCGGGACAGGAGTGTACTTGGAAACACCATATATTTT
cdr3_aa: CASDRDRSVLGNTIYF

d_call: .
cdr3_length: 15
clone_size: .
v_call: TRBV5-1
j_call: TRBJ1-1
cdr3_nt: TGCGCCAGCGCCACCCAGACAGGACAGAACACTGAAGCTTTCTTT
cdr3_aa: CASATQTGQNTEAFF

d_call: TRBD2
cdr3_length: 15
clone_size: once
v_call: TRBV6-2/TRBV6-3
j_call: TRBJ2-5
cdr3_nt: TGTGCCAGCAGTTACGGCGGGAGGGGTTTGGAGACCCAGTACTTC
cdr3_aa: CASSYGGRGLETQYF

d_call: .
cdr3_length: 15
clone_size: .
v_call: TRBV2
j_call: TRBJ2-3
cdr3_nt: TGTGCCAGCAGTGAGGTCGGGCGGCGGCCAGATACGCAGTATTTT
cdr3_aa: CASSEVGRRPDTQYF

d_call: .
cdr3_length: 13
clone_size: .
v_call: TRBV20-1
j_call: TRBJ2-2
cdr3_nt: TGCAGTGCTAGTCTCAGGACACCCGGGGAGCTGTTTTTT
cdr3_aa: CSASLRTPGELFF

d_call: .
cdr3_length: 14
clone_size: .
v_call: TRBV7-6
j_call: TRBJ1-3
cdr3_nt: TGTGCCAGCAGCTTCGACAGCCCGGGAAACACCATATATTTT
cdr3_aa: CASSFDSPGNTIYF

d_call: .
cdr3_length: 14
clone_size: .
v_call: TRBV6-1
j_call: TRBJ2-7
cdr3_nt: TGTGCCAGCAGTGAGGCGGACGGCTCCTACGAGCAGTACTTC
cdr3_aa: CASSEADGSYEQYF

d_call: TRBD2
cdr3_length: 16
clone_size: .
v_call: TRBV5-4
j_call: TRBJ2-7
cdr3_nt: TGTGCCAGCAGCTCCCCTACGGACGGGAGGGTCAACGAGCAGTACTTC
cdr3_aa: CASSSPTDGRVNEQYF

d_call: .
cdr3_length: 13
clone_size: .
v_call: TRBV28
j_call: TRBJ1-1
cdr3_nt: TGTGCCAGCAGTTTAAACAGAGCCCAGTATGCTTTCTTT
cdr3_aa: CASSLNRAQYAFF

d_call: .
cdr3_length: 15
clone_size: .
v_call: TRBV5-4
j_call: TRBJ2-1
cdr3_nt: TGTGCCAGCAGCCCCGGGACAACCTCCTACAATGAGCAGTTCTTC
cdr3_aa: CASSPGTTSYNEQFF

d_call: .
cdr3_length: 15
clone_size: .
v_call: TRBV7-2
j_call: TRBJ2-7
cdr3_nt: TGTGCCAGCAGCTTAGCTTCTAATGTGGGGCACGAGCAGTACTTC
cdr3_aa: CASSLASNVGHEQYF

d_call: .
cdr3_length: 12
clone_size: .
v_call: TRBV10-3
j_call: TRBJ2-7
cdr3_nt: TGTGCCATCAGTGACGGTGGGGCCGAGCAGTACTTC
cdr3_aa: CAISDGGAEQYF

d_call: TRBD1
cdr3_length: 12
clone_size: .
v_call: TRBV29-1
j_call: TRBJ2-3
cdr3_nt: TGCAGCGTTAGACAGGGAACAGATACGCAGTATTTT
cdr3_aa: CSVRQGTDTQYF

d_call: TRBD1
cdr3_length: 12
clone_size: .
v_call: TRBV29-1
j_call: TRBJ2-2
cdr3_nt: TGCAGCGCGGGACAGGGGCCCGGGGAGCTGTTTTTT
cdr3_aa: CSAGQGPGELFF

d_call: TRBD2
cdr3_length: 20
clone_size: .
v_call: TRBV29-1
j_call: TRBJ2-1
cdr3_nt: TGCAGCGTTGAAGAACTGGCTAGCGGGAATTTTTTTAAGTCCTACAATGAGCAGTTCTTC
cdr3_aa: CSVEELASGNFFKSYNEQFF

d_call: .
cdr3_length: 13
clone_size: .
v_call: TRBV19
j_call: TRBJ1-1
cdr3_nt: TGTGCCAGTAGTCCGCAGTCTTACACTGAAGCTTTCTTT
cdr3_aa: CASSPQSYTEAFF

d_call: .
cdr3_length: 14
clone_size: .
v_call: TRBV7-6
j_call: TRBJ2-7
cdr3_nt: TGTGCCAGCAGCCCAGACTTCTTCCCCCACGAGCAGTACTTC
cdr3_aa: CASSPDFFPHEQYF

d_call: .
cdr3_length: 16
clone_size: .
v_call: TRBV28
j_call: TRBJ1-2
cdr3_nt: TGTGCCAGCAGCGGATGGGGGGGCACATCGATGTTAGTGGGCACCTTC
cdr3_aa: CASSGWGGTSMLVGTF

d_call: TRBD1
cdr3_length: 14
clone_size: .
v_call: TRBV5-8
j_call: TRBJ1-5
cdr3_nt: TGTGCCAGCAGCTTGGCGGGACAGGGACAGCCCCAGCATTTT
cdr3_aa: CASSLAGQGQPQHF

d_call: .
cdr3_length: 13
clone_size: .
v_call: TRBV4-2
j_call: TRBJ2-5
cdr3_nt: TGTGCCAGCAGCCAAGATTTCGGAGAGACCCAGTACTTC
cdr3_aa: CASSQDFGETQYF

d_call: .
cdr3_length: 16
clone_size: .
v_call: TRBV7-9
j_call: TRBJ2-1
cdr3_nt: TGTGCCAGCAGCGGGATAGAGGACCCCAGGGGCAATGAGCAGTTCTTC
cdr3_aa: CASSGIEDPRGNEQFF

d_call: .
cdr3_length: 17
clone_size: .
v_call: TRBV24-1
j_call: TRBJ1-6
cdr3_nt: TGTGCCACCGTCAGGACAGCCATTAGCTCCTATAATTCACCCCTCCACTTT
cdr3_aa: CATVRTAISSYNSPLHF

d_call: .
cdr3_length: 13
clone_size: .
v_call: TRBV19
j_call: TRBJ1-5
cdr3_nt: TGTGCCAGTAATGGGGGTGGCTATCAGCCCCAGCATTTT
cdr3_aa: CASNGGGYQPQHF

d_call: .
cdr3_length: 15
clone_size: once
v_call: TRBV11-2
j_call: TRBJ1-2
cdr3_nt: TGTGCCAGCAGCTTAGAAGGGGCGCAGGGCCATGGCTACACCTTC
cdr3_aa: CASSLEGAQGHGYTF

d_call: .
cdr3_length: 12
clone_size: few
v_call: TRBV11-3
j_call: TRBJ2-1
cdr3_nt: TGTGCCAGCAGCTTCCGATACAATGAGCAGTTCTTC
cdr3_aa: CASSFRYNEQFF

d_call: .
cdr3_length: 15
clone_size: .
v_call: TRBV25-1
j_call: TRBJ1-1
cdr3_nt: TGTGCCAGCACCCCACGGGGTGGCCGGAACACTGAAGCTTTCTTT
cdr3_aa: CASTPRGGRNTEAFF

d_call: TRBD1
cdr3_length: 13
clone_size: .
v_call: TRBV5-1
j_call: TRBJ2-1
cdr3_nt: TGCGCCAGCAGGCCGGGACAGGGGCGGGCTGGCTTCTTC
cdr3_aa: CASRPGQGRAGFF

d_call: TRBD1
cdr3_length: 15
clone_size: .
v_call: TRBV3-1/TRBV3-2
j_call: TRBJ1-4
cdr3_nt: TGTGCCAGCAGCCTTCAGGGGGATCGAGTTGAAAAACTGTTTTTT
cdr3_aa: CASSLQGDRVEKLFF

d_call: TRBD1
cdr3_length: 16
clone_size: .
v_call: TRBV7-9
j_call: TRBJ2-7
cdr3_nt: TGTGCCAGCAGCACAACCCGGGACAGGGGTGTCCACGAGCAGTACTTC
cdr3_aa: CASSTTRDRGVHEQYF

d_call: .
cdr3_length: 16
clone_size: .
v_call: TRBV6-2/TRBV6-3
j_call: TRBJ1-6
cdr3_nt: TGTGCCAGCAGCCCGGTACGGGTGGTGAATAATTCACCCCTCCACTTT
cdr3_aa: CASSPVRVVNNSPLHF

d_call: TRBD1
cdr3_length: 14
clone_size: .
v_call: TRBV30
j_call: TRBJ2-7
cdr3_nt: TGTGCCTGGAGTGTTGGGACAGGGGCCTACGAGCAGTACTTC
cdr3_aa: CAWSVGTGAYEQYF

d_call: .
cdr3_length: 18
clone_size: .
v_call: TRBV28
j_call: TRBJ1-4
cdr3_nt: TGTGCCAGCAGTCCGGTGGGGGGGGCCACTTACGCGGGTGAAAAACTGTTTTTT
cdr3_aa: CASSPVGGATYAGEKLFF

d_call: TRBD2
cdr3_length: 13
clone_size: .
v_call: TRBV30
j_call: TRBJ2-7
cdr3_nt: TGTGCCTGGAGCCTTGGGGGGGGATTCGAGCAGTACTTC
cdr3_aa: CAWSLGGGFEQYF

d_call: .
cdr3_length: 15
clone_size: .
v_call: TRBV4-1
j_call: TRBJ1-6
cdr3_nt: TGCGCCTCCCGTGGGGACCCAGGTTATAATTCACCCCTCCACTTT
cdr3_aa: CASRGDPGYNSPLHF

d_call: .
cdr3_length: 15
clone_size: .
v_call: TRBV7-9
j_call: TRBJ2-7
cdr3_nt: TGTGCCAGCAGCTTCGATCTGGGAAGGGCCTACGAGCAGTACTTC
cdr3_aa: CASSFDLGRAYEQYF

d_call: .
cdr3_length: 11
clone_size: few
v_call: TRBV28
j_call: TRBJ2-7
cdr3_nt: TGTGCCAGCAGTTTAGGTTACGAGCAGTACTTC
cdr3_aa: CASSLGYEQYF

d_call: TRBD1
cdr3_length: 16
clone_size: .
v_call: TRBV2
j_call: TRBJ1-5
cdr3_nt: TGTGCCAGCAGTGAAGCGGGGGGCAGGGGGCTAGAGCCCCAGCATTTT
cdr3_aa: CASSEAGGRGLEPQHF

d_call: .
cdr3_length: 16
clone_size: .
v_call: TRBV5-1
j_call: TRBJ2-2
cdr3_nt: TGCGCCAGCAGCTTTCGGCTGGCAACGAACACCGGGGAGCTGTTTTTT
cdr3_aa: CASSFRLATNTGELFF

d_call: TRBD1
cdr3_length: 15
clone_size: .
v_call: TRBV19
j_call: TRBJ2-5
cdr3_nt: TGTGCCAGTAGTATGGGGACAGCAACTGGGGAGACCCAGTACTTC
cdr3_aa: CASSMGTATGETQYF

d_call: TRBD2
cdr3_length: 15
clone_size: .
v_call: TRBV24-1
j_call: TRBJ2-3
cdr3_nt: TGTGCCACCAGTGATCCAGCGGGACGCACAGATACGCAGTATTTT
cdr3_aa: CATSDPAGRTDTQYF

d_call: TRBD1
cdr3_length: 14
clone_size: .
v_call: TRBV5-1
j_call: TRBJ2-5
cdr3_nt: TGCGCCAGCAGCTTACAGGGGGCTGGCGAGACCCAGTACTTC
cdr3_aa: CASSLQGAGETQYF

d_call: .
cdr3_length: 15
clone_size: once
v_call: TRBV11-2
j_call: TRBJ2-3
cdr3_nt: TGTGCCAGCAGCTTAGGGGGGACCGTCACAGATACGCAGTATTTT
cdr3_aa: CASSLGGTVTDTQYF

d_call: TRBD1
cdr3_length: 14
clone_size: .
v_call: TRBV28
j_call: TRBJ2-7
cdr3_nt: TGTGCCAGCAGTACAGGGGGCAAGAGCTACGAGCAGTACTTC
cdr3_aa: CASSTGGKSYEQYF

d_call: .
cdr3_length: 14
clone_size: .
v_call: TRBV28
j_call: TRBJ1-1
cdr3_nt: TGTGCCAGCAGTTTGATTGGGGCGAACACTGAAGCTTTCTTT
cdr3_aa: CASSLIGANTEAFF

d_call: .
cdr3_length: 17
clone_size: once
v_call: TRBV30
j_call: TRBJ2-6
cdr3_nt: TGTGCCTGGAGTATTCGGGGGGCCCCCTCTGGGGCCAACGTCCTGACTTTC
cdr3_aa: CAWSIRGAPSGANVLTF